Listed below are T cell receptor beta chains from one sample, sequenced in a study of T-cell memory formation after mild COVID-19. TCRdb reanalysed the 5' RACE reads using MiXCR and keeps one entry per CDR3 protein. The sample lists some 200,000 distinct CDR3 sequences; about a fifth were seen once. The sample was PBMCs or a T cell subset sorted from them (not recorded which). The receptors originated from an adult woman who had mild COVID-19 (a few samples of this study predate the infection). Cell type and time point are not known. Each CDR3 is given without its conserved first and last residue. Each record gives: J gene, CDR3 length, V gene, CDR3 protein.

TRBJ2-7 | 18 | TRBV7-9 | ASRQFYSRGRDRESYEQY
TRBJ2-1 | 9 | TRBV29-1 | SVRLGYEQF
TRBJ1-1 | 12 | TRBV6-2/TRBV6-3 | ASSLRTENTEAF
TRBJ2-5 | 12 | TRBV7-3 | ASSLTAYQETQY
TRBJ2-7 | 13 | TRBV7-8 | ASSLEAVSSYEQY
TRBJ1-1 | 11 | TRBV7-9 | ASSPTMNTEAF
TRBJ2-3 | 11 | TRBV7-9 | ASSLADADTQY
TRBJ1-3 | 13 | TRBV7-9 | ASSVGSSSGNTIY
TRBJ2-1 | 14 | TRBV6-5 | ASRLTSGSVDNEQF
TRBJ1-4 | 12 | TRBV20-1 | SARAGPTNEKLF
TRBJ1-6 | 10 | TRBV27 | ASSLMNSPLH
TRBJ2-7 | 10 | TRBV9 | ASQGTSYEQY
TRBJ1-1 | 9 | TRBV7-9 | ASSSGTGTV
TRBJ2-5 | 11 | TRBV4-1 | ASSQVSGASHV
TRBJ2-1 | 17 | TRBV4-1 | ASSLGGLNEYMSYNEQF
TRBJ2-7 | 11 | TRBV7-9 | ASSPRLSDEQY
TRBJ2-2 | 12 | TRBV15 | ATSRETNTGELF
TRBJ2-1 | 14 | TRBV7-9 | ASSSGSGSSYNEQF
TRBJ2-1 | 13 | TRBV5-1 | ASSFEGGFYNEQF
TRBJ1-2 | 14 | TRBV6-5 | ASSYLPLGANYGYT
TRBJ2-7 | 11 | TRBV3-1 | ASSQDYHYEQY
TRBJ1-4 | 11 | TRBV2 | ASSNVRREKLF
TRBJ2-7 | 12 | TRBV6-5 | ASSYYRTGHEQY
TRBJ2-2 | 12 | TRBV27 | ASGLQGNTGELF
TRBJ2-7 | 13 | TRBV6-2/TRBV6-3 | ASSYSRDRGYEQY
TRBJ1-2 | 12 | TRBV7-9 | ASSPRWGGDGYT
TRBJ1-4 | 13 | TRBV7-9 | ASTTFGRGNEKLF
TRBJ2-3 | 13 | TRBV7-9 | ASSYDRTSTDTQY
TRBJ2-5 | 13 | TRBV11-2 | ASSQPRQYQETQY
TRBJ1-6 | 6 | TRBV20-1 | SASGHH
TRBJ2-1 | 13 | TRBV9 | ASSETAYWDNEQF
TRBJ1-1 | 12 | TRBV5-1 | ASSLEQVNTEAF
TRBJ2-3 | 14 | TRBV7-9 | ASLDWVAGKEDTQY
TRBJ1-1 | 10 | TRBV5-6 | ASSLRDTEAF
TRBJ2-2 | 14 | TRBV10-3 | AISALRDSNTGELF
TRBJ2-1 | 13 | TRBV3-1 | ASSNRDYPYNEQF
TRBJ1-1 | 11 | TRBV7-7 | ASSPRIGLEAF